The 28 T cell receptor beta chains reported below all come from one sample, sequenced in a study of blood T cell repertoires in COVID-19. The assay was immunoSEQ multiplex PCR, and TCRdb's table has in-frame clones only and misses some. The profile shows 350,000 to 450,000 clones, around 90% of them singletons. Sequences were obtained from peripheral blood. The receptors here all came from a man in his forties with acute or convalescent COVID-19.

In DNA, the CDR3 is TGTGCCAGCAGCCCGGGACTCTCAGGTTTACCCCTCCACTTT. As protein: CASSPGLSGLPLHF. This sequence joins TRBV5-4 and TRBJ1-6, with a tentative D call TRBD1 (5 bases). Germline V lookup: CDR1 SGHNT, CDR2 YYREEE (reference sequence). The CDR3 length is 14 residues. V lost 4 bases and J lost 12, with 17 bases in between.

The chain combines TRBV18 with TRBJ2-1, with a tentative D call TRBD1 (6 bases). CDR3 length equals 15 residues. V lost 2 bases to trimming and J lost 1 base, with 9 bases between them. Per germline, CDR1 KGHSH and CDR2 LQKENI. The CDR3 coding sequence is TGTGCCAGCTCACCAACAGGGCGTTCCTACAATGAGCAGTTCTTC. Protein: CASSPTGRSYNEQFF.

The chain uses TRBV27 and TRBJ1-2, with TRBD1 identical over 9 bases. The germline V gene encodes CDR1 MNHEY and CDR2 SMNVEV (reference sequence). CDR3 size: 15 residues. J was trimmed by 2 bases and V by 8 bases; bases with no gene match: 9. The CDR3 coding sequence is TGTGCCAGCCTTCCCTTAGGACAGGGGAACTATGGCTACACCTTC. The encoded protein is CASLPLGQGNYGYTF.

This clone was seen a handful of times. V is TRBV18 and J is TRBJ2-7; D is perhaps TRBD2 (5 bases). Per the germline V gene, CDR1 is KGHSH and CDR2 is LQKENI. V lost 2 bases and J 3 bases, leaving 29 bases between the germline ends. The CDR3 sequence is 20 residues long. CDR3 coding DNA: TGTGCCAGCTCACCATCCCTGTGGGGAAACCGGGATCTGAGACTCTACGAGCAGTACTTC. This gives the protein CASSPSLWGNRDLRLYEQYF.

CDR3 loop: CASSLTGGASYNEQFF. The CDR3 bases are TGCGCCAGCAGCTTGACAGGGGGCGCGTCCTACAATGAGCAGTTCTTC. V is TRBV5-1 and J is TRBJ2-1; TRBD1 matches at 9 bases. V lost 1 base, J lost 1 base, and 3 bases stayed unmatched. CDR3 length: 16 amino acids. From germline, CDR1 is SGHRS and CDR2 YFSETQ. Variable domain in full (rest from reference TRBV5-1 and TRBJ2-1): KAGVTQTPRYLIKTRGQQVTLSCSPISGHRSVSWYQQTPGQGLQFLFEYFSETQRNKGNFPGRFSGRQFSNSRSEMNVSTLELGDSALYLCASSLTGGASYNEQFFGPGTRLTVL.

The DNA for the CDR3 is TGTGCCAGCAGGAGCGGGAGGAGCACAGATACGCAGTATTTT. This translates into CASRSGRSTDTQYF. The V call is TRBV6-5, the J call TRBJ2-3; 9 bases line up with TRBD2. V shed 6 bases and J 0 bases; nucleotides not matched to a gene: 1. The germline V gene encodes CDR1 MNHEY and CDR2 SVGAGI. The CDR3 loop spans 14 amino acids.

Here the CDR3 reads CASSQGRAGELFF. The CDR3 DNA reads TGTGCCAGCAGTCAAGGCCGGGCCGGGGAGCTGTTTTTT. This chain links TRBV6-4 with TRBJ2-2; D is undetermined. V was cut by 5 bases and J by 6 bases, with 10 bases left in between. The CDR3 runs to 13 residues. In germline, CDR1 is MRHNA, CDR2 SNTAGT.

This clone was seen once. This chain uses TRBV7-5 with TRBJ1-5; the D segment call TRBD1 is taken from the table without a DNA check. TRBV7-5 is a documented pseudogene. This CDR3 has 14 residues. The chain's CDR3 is CARSQQGSNQPQHF. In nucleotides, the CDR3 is TGTGCCAGAAGCCAACAGGGTAGCAATCAGCCCCAGCATTTT.

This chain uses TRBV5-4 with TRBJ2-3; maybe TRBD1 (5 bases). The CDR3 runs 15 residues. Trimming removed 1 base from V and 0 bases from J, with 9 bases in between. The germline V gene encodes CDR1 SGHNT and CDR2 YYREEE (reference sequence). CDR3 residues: CASSLQGRSTDTQYF. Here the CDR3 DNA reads TGTGCCAGCAGCTTGCAGGGCCGAAGCACAGATACGCAGTATTTT.

This chain's CDR3 is CASSLGREAHNEQFF. DNA of the CDR3: TGTGCCAGCAGCTTGGGTCGGGAGGCTCACAATGAGCAGTTCTTC. V and J are TRBV7-9 and TRBJ2-1; TRBD2 aligns across 7 bases. Germline values: CDR1 SEHNR, CDR2 FQNEAQ (reference sequence). J gave up 5 bases and V 3 bases, and 7 bases lay outside the gene matches. The CDR3 runs to 15 residues. The full variable domain, its missing parts supplied by reference TRBV7-9 and TRBJ2-1, is DTGVSQNPRHKITKRGQNVTFRCDPISEHNRLYWYRQTLGQGPEFLTYFQNEAQLEKSRLLSDRFSAERPKGSFSTLEIQRTEQGDSAMYLCASSLGREAHNEQFFGPGTRLTVL.

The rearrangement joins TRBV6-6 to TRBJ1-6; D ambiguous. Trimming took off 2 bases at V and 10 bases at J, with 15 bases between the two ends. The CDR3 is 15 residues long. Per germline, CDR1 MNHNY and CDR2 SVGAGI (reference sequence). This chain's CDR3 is CASSYQEVLGSPLHF. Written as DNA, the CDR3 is TGTGCCAGCAGTTACCAGGAGGTCCTGGGGTCACCCCTCCACTTT.

This CDR3 is CASSLHGTVADNEQFF. CDR3 coding DNA: TGTGCCAGCAGTCTACATGGGACAGTTGCGGACAATGAGCAGTTCTTC. This rearrangement joins TRBV28 to TRBJ2-1; 7 nucleotides align to TRBD1. In germline, CDR1 is MDHEN, CDR2 SYDVKM. Losses at the gene ends were 5 bases for V and 5 bases for J; bases not matched to a gene: 12. The CDR3 has 16 amino acids.

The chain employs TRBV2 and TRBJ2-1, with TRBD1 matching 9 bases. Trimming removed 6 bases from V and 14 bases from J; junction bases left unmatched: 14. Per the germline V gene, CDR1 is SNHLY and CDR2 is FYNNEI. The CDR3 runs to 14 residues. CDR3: CASSPSRDRVGEFF. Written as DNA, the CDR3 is TGTGCCAGCAGCCCGTCCCGGGACAGGGTTGGGGAGTTCTTC.

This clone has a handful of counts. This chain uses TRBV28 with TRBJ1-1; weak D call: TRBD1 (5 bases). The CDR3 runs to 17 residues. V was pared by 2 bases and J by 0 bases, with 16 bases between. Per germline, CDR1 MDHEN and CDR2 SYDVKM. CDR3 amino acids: CASSLRGSRLMNTEAFF. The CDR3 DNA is TGTGCCAGCAGTTTAAGGGGCTCCCGACTTATGAACACTGAAGCTTTCTTT.

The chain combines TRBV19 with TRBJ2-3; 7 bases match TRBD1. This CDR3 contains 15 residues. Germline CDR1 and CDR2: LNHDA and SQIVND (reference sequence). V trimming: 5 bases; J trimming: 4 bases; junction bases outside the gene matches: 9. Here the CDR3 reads CASSADRLGADTQYF. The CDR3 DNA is TGTGCCAGTAGTGCGGACAGGTTAGGGGCAGATACGCAGTATTTT.

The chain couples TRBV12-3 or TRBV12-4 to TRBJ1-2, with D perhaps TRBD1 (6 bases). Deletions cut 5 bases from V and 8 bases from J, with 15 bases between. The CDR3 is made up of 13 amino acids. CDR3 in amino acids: CASSPDVGGGYTF. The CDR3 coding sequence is TGTGCCAGCAGTCCGGATGTAGGGGGAGGCTACACCTTC.

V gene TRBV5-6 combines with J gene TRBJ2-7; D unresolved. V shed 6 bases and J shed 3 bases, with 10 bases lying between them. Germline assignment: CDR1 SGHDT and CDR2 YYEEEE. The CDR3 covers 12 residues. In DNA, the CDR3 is TGTGCCAGCACCACCGGCGGCTACGAGCAGTACTTC. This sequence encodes CASTTGGYEQYF. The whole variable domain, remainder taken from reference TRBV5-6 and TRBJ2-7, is DAGVTQSPTHLIKTRGQQVTLRCSPKSGHDTVSWYQQALGQGPQFIFQYYEEEERQRGNFPDRFSGHQFPNYSSELNVNALLLGDSALYLCASTTGGYEQYFGPGTRLTVT.

CDR3 bases: TGTGCCAGCAGTGAATCCGGGCAGGGCTACGACTACACCTTC. Protein product: CASSESGQGYDYTF. This chain uses TRBV2 with TRBJ1-2; D perhaps matches TRBD1 (5 bases). Germline lookup yields CDR1 SNHLY and CDR2 FYNNEI. Between the trimmed V and J ends, which lost 2 bases and 10 bases, there was a span of 17 bases. The CDR3 totals 14 residues.

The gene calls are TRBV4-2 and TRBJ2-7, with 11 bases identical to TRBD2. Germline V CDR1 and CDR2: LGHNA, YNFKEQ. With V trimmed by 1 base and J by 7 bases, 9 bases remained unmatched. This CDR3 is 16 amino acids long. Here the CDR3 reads CASSQVAGGPSKEQYF. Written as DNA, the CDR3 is TGTGCCAGCAGCCAAGTAGCGGGAGGGCCCTCGAAGGAGCAGTACTTC.

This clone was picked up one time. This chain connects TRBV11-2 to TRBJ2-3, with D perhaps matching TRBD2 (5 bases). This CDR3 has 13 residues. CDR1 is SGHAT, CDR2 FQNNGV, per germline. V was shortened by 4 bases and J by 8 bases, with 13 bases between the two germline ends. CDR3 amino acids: CASSSLLEVTQYF. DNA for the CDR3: TGTGCCAGCAGCTCCCTCTTGGAGGTTACGCAGTATTTT.

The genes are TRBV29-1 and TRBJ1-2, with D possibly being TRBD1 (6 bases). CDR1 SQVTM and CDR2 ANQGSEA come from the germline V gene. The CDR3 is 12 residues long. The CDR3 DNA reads TGCGCGGGGGCAGGGGAAGGCTATGGCTACACCTTC. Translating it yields CAGAGEGYGYTF.

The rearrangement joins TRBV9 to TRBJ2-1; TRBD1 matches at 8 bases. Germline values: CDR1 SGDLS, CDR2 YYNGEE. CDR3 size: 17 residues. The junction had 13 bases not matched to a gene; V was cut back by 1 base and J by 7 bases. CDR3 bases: TGTGCCAGCAGCGTATGGTCTCGATGGACAGGGTTAAATGAGCAGTTCTTC. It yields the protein CASSVWSRWTGLNEQFF.

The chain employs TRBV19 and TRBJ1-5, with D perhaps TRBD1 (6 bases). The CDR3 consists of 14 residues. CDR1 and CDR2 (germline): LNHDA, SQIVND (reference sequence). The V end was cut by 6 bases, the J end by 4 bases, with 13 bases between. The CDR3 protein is CASSLNRVNQPQHF. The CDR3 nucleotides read TGTGCCAGTAGCCTAAACAGGGTAAATCAGCCCCAGCATTTT.

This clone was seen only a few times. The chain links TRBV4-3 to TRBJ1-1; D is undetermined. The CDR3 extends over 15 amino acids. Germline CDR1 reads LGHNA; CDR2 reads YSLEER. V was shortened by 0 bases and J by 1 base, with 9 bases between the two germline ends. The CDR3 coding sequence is TGCGCCAGCAGCCAAGATCCCGCCGGGAACACTGAAGCTTTCTTT. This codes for CASSQDPAGNTEAFF.

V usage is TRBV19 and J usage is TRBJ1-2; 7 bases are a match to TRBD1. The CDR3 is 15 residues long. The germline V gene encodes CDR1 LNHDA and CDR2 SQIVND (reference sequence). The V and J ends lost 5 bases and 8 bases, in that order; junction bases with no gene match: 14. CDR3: CASSPSGTAGRGYTF. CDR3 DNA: TGTGCCAGTAGTCCCTCCGGGACAGCCGGCCGAGGCTACACCTTC.

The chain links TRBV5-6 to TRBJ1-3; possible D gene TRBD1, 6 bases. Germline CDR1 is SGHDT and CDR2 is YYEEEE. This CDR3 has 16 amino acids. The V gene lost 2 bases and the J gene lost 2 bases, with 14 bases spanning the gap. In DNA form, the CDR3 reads TGTGCCAGCAGCTTAACTCCAGGGGACGCTGGAAACACCATATATTTT. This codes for CASSLTPGDAGNTIYF.

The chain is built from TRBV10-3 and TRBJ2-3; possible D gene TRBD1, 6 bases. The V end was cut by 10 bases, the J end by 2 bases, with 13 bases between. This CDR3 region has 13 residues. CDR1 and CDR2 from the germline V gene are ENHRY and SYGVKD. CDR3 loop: CASGQLDTDTQYF. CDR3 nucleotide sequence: TGTGCCAGTGGACAGCTAGACACAGATACGCAGTATTTT.

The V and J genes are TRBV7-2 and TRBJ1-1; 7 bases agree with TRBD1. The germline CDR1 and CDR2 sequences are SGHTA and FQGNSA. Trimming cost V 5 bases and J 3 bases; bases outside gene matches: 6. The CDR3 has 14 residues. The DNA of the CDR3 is TGTGCCAGCAGCAAACCGGGACAGTACACTGAAGCTTTCTTT. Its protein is CASSKPGQYTEAFF. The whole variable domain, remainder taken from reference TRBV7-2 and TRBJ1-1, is GAGVSQSPSNKVTEKGKDVELRCDPISGHTALYWYRQSLGQGLEFLIYFQGNSAPDKSGLPSDRFSAERTGGSVSTLTIQRTQQEDSAVYLCASSKPGQYTEAFFGQGTRLTVV.